This T cell receptor (beta chain) came from a study of OX40 agonist ivuxolimab in advanced cancers. Study-wide background: Partial responses were achieved by three patients: one hepatocellular carcinoma, two cutaneous melanoma.

With regard to this clone: Its antigen is not identified.

Findings of the study overall: CD8+ T cells (on average) carried more expanded clones than CD4+ T cells. Antigen targets of the expanded peripheral T cells went undetermined.

Autoimmune disease history or systemic immunosuppression led to patient exclusion. Sequenced by immunoSEQ multiplex PCR; TCRdb stores in-frame clones only, minus some. The sample carries tens of thousands of clones, roughly 80% recorded once. Germline CDR1 reads SNHLY; CDR2 reads FYNNEI. There are 13 residues in the CDR3. Trimming took off 7 bases at V and 6 bases at J, with 12 bases between the two ends. This chain uses TRBV2 with TRBJ2-2, with a possible D match to TRBD1 (5 bases). The TCR comes from an adult with an advanced solid tumor such as melanoma, head and neck, liver or kidney cancer. This material consisted of CD4+ or CD8+ T cells sorted from blood, taken in a trial of the OX40 agonist ivuxolimab. CDR3 nucleotide sequence: TGTGCCAGCAAAGGGGAAAGTCCCGGGGAGCTGTTTTTT. As protein: CASKGESPGELFF.